The 2 T cell receptor beta chains given below trace back to one sample, sequenced in a study of OX40 agonist ivuxolimab in advanced cancers. Data came from immunoSEQ multiplex PCR; TCRdb stores just in-frame clones and leaves some out. The sample records over 100,000 clones, over 75% being singletons. This sample comprised CD4+ or CD8+ T cells sorted from blood, obtained in a trial of the OX40 agonist ivuxolimab. These receptors came from an adult with an advanced solid tumor such as melanoma, head and neck, liver or kidney cancer.

The CDR3 nucleotides are TGCGCCAGCAGCTTGGCAGGGACAGGGTCGGGAGAGACCCAGTACTTC. It yields the protein CASSLAGTGSGETQYF. This rearrangement joins TRBV5-1 to TRBJ2-5; 9 positions agree with TRBD1. Per germline, CDR1 SGHRS and CDR2 YFSETQ. The CDR3 runs 16 residues. V dropped 0 bases and J dropped 4; count of bases not matched to a gene: 7.

The chain links TRBV7-2 to TRBJ2-7; 11 bases fit TRBD2. J lost 5 bases, V lost 4 bases, and 7 bases had no gene match. The CDR3 spans 15 residues. CDR1 is SGHTA, CDR2 FQGNSA, per germline. CDR3 amino acids: CASSSIAGGPHEQYF. The CDR3, as DNA: TGTGCCAGCAGCTCAATAGCGGGAGGGCCCCACGAGCAGTACTTC.